This paragraph covers one TCR beta chain sequence. Residents of about two dozen US areas, aged about 18 to 95 years, made up the participants. These data are taken from a study of blood T cell repertoires in COVID-19. At the level of the study: From T cells, B-cell-depleted T cells, or PBMCs came the material, which was cDNA or gDNA.

The germline V gene encodes CDR1 SGHNT and CDR2 YYREEE (reference sequence). Trimming removed 9 bases at V and 0 bases at J, with 16 bases between. This CDR3 is 15 amino acids long. Clones were sequenced by immunoSEQ multiplex PCR, and TCRdb holds only the in-frame ones, with some missing. The sample yields 200,000 to 250,000 clones, 90% seen once. The sequencing sample was made of PBMCs or T cells enriched from blood (not recorded which). The receptor's source is a man between 45 and 60 years old who had been exposed to COVID-19. The chain employs TRBV5-4 and TRBJ2-1, with D possibly matching TRBD2 (6 bases). The CDR3 region is CATAAGTVSYNEQFF. The CDR3 region has the DNA TGTGCCACCGCCGCGGGAACAGTCTCCTACAATGAGCAGTTCTTC.